The text below deals with one T cell receptor beta chain. Its antigen is as yet unknown. It was autoimmune disease history or systemic immunosuppression that excluded patients. Repertoires were generated with immunoSEQ multiplex PCR, while TCRdb's copy carries only in-frame clones and drops some. The profile shows tens of thousands of clones, 84% of them singletons. These data come from a study of OX40 agonist ivuxolimab in advanced cancers. Across the study: Ivuxolimab, an antibody that agonizes OX40 (CD134), was administered to the patients. Intravenous ivuxolimab at 0.01 to 10 mg/kg was given to patients every 2 weeks. General observations from the study: Circulating CD4+ and CD8+ T cells showed clonal expansion by week 6 at 0.1 to 3.0 mg/kg.

Trimming pared 4 bases from V and 0 bases from J, leaving 4 bases between. There are 12 residues in the CDR3. In germline, CDR1 is SQVTM, CDR2 ANQGSEA. The genes are TRBV29-1 and TRBJ1-3; D call uncertain. The specimen comprised CD4+ or CD8+ T cells sorted from blood, sampled in a trial of the OX40 agonist ivuxolimab. This clonotype originated in an adult with an advanced solid tumor such as melanoma, head and neck, liver or kidney cancer. CDR3 coding DNA: TGCAGCGTTGTAAACTCTGGAAACACCATATATTTT. Translating it yields CSVVNSGNTIYF.